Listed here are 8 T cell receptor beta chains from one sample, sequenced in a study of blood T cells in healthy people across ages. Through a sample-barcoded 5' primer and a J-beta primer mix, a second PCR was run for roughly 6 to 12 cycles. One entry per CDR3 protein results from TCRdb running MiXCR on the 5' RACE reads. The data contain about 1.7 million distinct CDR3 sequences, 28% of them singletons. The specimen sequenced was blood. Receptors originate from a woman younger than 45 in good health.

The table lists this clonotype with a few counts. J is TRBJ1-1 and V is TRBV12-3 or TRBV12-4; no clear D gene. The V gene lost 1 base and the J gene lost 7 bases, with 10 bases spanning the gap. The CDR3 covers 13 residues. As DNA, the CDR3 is TGTGCCAGCAGTTTAGGGGCACACTATGAAGCTTTCTTT. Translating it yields CASSLGAHYEAFF.

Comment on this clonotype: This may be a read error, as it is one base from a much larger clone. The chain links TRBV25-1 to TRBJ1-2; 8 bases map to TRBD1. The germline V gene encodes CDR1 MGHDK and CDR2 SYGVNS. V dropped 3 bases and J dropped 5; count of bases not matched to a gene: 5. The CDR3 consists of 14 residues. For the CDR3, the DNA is TGTGCCAGCAGTGAGGGACAGGACGGGTATGGCTACACCTTC. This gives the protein CASSEGQDGYGYTF.

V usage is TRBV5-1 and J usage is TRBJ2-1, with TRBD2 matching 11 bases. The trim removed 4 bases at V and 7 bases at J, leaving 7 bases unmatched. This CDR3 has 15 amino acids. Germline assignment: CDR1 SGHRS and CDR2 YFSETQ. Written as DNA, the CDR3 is TGCGCCAGCAGCGTAACTAGCGGGGGTGAGAATGAGCAGTTCTTC. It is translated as CASSVTSGGENEQFF.

The CDR3 spells CSATPLVHSNQPQHF. CDR3 bases: TGCAGTGCTACCCCCCTTGTTCATAGCAATCAGCCCCAGCATTTT. The genes are TRBV20-1 and TRBJ1-5; D gene uncertain. Trimming took 4 bases from V and 0 from J, leaving 13 bases between them. Germline loops: CDR1 DFQATT, CDR2 SNEGSKA (reference sequence). The CDR3 is 15 residues long.

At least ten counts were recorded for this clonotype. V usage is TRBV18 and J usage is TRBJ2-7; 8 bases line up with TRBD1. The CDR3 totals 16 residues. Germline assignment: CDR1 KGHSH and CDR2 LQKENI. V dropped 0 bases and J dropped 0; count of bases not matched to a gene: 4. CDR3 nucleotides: TGTGCCAGCTCACCACCGACAGGGGCAGGCTCCTACGAGCAGTACTTC. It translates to CASSPPTGAGSYEQYF.

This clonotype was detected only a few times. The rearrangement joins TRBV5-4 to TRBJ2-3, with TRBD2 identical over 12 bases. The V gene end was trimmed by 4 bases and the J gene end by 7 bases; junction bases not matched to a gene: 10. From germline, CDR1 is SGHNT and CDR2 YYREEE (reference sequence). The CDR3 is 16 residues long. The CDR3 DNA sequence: TGTGCCAGCAGCCCCCCCCCTAGCGGGGGGGCCTATACGCAGTATTTT. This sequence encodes CASSPPPSGGAYTQYF.

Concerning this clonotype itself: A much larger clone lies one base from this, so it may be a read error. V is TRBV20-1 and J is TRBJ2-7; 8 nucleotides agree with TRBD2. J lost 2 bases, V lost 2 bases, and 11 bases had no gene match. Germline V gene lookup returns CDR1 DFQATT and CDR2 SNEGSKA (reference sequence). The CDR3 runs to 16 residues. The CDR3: CSARHSQRGTPYEQYF. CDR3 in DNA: TGCAGTGCTAGACATAGCCAGCGGGGGACCCCCTACGAGCAGTACTTC.

The CDR3 sequence: CAISSGTDNYEQYF. The CDR3, as DNA: TGTGCCATCAGTTCCGGGACAGACAACTACGAGCAGTACTTC. The V gene is TRBV10-3, the J gene TRBJ2-7, with TRBD1 matching 7 bases. The CDR3 is 14 amino acids. V lost 5 bases and J lost 3; bases outside the gene matches: 7. CDR1 ENHRY and CDR2 SYGVKD come from the germline V gene.